This T cell receptor (beta chain) was documented in a study of regulatory T cells in long-lasting Graves disease (dated by TCRdb to the early 2020s). About the study as a whole: Persistent Graves' disease was defined as persistently positive TSH receptor autoantibodies together with antithyroid drug treatment for over 5 years. Persistent Graves' disease patients were compared with newly diagnosed Graves' disease patients by peripheral blood TCR sequencing and RNA sequencing. The study was registered as a clinical trial and conducted in China. TCR sequencing covered 13 persistent and approximately 20 newly diagnosed Graves' disease patients, some 33 samples in total. Persistent Graves' disease patients in the clinical cohort had taken antithyroid drugs for roughly ten years on average.

Library preparation used multiplex PCR. The instrument was an Illumina HiSeq 4000. TCR beta libraries were built with iRepertoire HTBI primers and Arm-PCR amplification of CDR3 regions. Gel purification was performed on PCR products prior to sequencing. The authors' analysis ran thus. A total of some 60 TRBV and some 15 TRBJ segments were identified across samples and were used for gene usage analysis of CDR3 amino acid clonotypes. COPE and FqMerger were used to merge filtered high-quality paired reads into contigs. BLAST was used to align contigs to the IMGT TRBV, TRBD and TRBJ reference genes, and CDR3 was defined following IMGT. Any clonotype with a frequency above 0.1% was classified as a highly expanded clone. Repertoire diversity was measured by Shannon entropy, and V-J evenness by the Gini coefficient. Public clonotypes were defined as clonotypes shared by more than one individual. Starting from the raw public reads, TCRdb applied fastp trimming at Q25, assembled clones with MiXCR and retained in-frame beta chains. For every CDR3 protein sequence, its rows merge into one entry that carries the most common genes and DNA. For this entry, the V and J calls and clone size follow TCRdb and not the study's own pipeline. For this sample there are 500,000 to 800,000 distinct CDR3 sequences; 30% appear just once. The ten top clones hold around 40% of the sample.

Overall study results and their limits: Compared with newly diagnosed patients, patients with persistent Graves' disease had lower TCR Shannon entropy and fewer highly expanded clones, which suggests clonal expansion. A larger number of public clonotypes was shared among persistent patients (fewer than 3,000) than among newly diagnosed patients (about 990). The authors acknowledged the small sample size as a limitation that may reduce accuracy. Because the primary lesion, thyroid tissue, could not be accessed, the study looked at peripheral blood alone. Sequencing and analysis were restricted to the TCR beta chain. Preferential use of TRBV28, TRBJ1-2 and TRBJ2-5 was observed in persistent disease, whereas TRBV20-1 and TRBJ2-1 were favored in newly diagnosed disease.

Comments on this clonotype: No antigen is known for it. No much larger clone is present one base from it, and per-base qualities are unavailable.

Relative to germline, V is 5 bases shorter and J is 10 bases shorter, with 17 bases between their ends. Reading the germline V gene (reference sequence) gives CDR1 LGHDT and CDR2 YNNKEL. The CDR3 covers 14 residues, taking in both the cysteine and the phenylalanine. Only the CDR3 part of the read is kept: 42 bases, read in frame from the first base. Reading the label with the study, this specimen's time point is: persistent/refractory GD, antithyroid drugs over 5 years with positive TRAb. RNA was extracted from PBMCs in TRIzol for both TCR sequencing and RNA sequencing. Graves' disease was diagnosed according to American Thyroid Association guidelines. Patients were recruited from an endocrinology department in Xi'an, China. Each patient gave around 9.2 milliliters of peripheral blood, collected in an EDTA anticoagulant tube. Ficoll Paque Plus density gradient separation was used to isolate PBMCs, and no additional T cell sorting was done. RNA quality was checked with an Agilent 2100 Bioanalyzer and agarose gel, and concentration with a NanoDrop 2000.

Recombination connected TRBV3-1 to TRBJ1-4; D gene: possibly TRBD1, on 5 matching bases. The sequencing used peripheral blood mononuclear cells (PBMCs), collected when the disease was refractory, from a patient treated with antithyroid drugs. The receptor comes from a female donor with Graves disease. The DNA sequence is TGTGCCAGCAGCGGGGACGTACAACCAAGAAAACTGTTTTTT. It translates as CASSGDVQPRKLFF.